This TCR beta chain came from a study of monozygotic twins with cystic fibrosis. Notes on this clone: What it recognizes is unknown.

The germline V gene has CDR1 KGHSH and CDR2 LQKENI. The CDR3 extends over 17 amino acids. The ends were cut back, 0 bases at V and 3 bases at J, with 18 bases in the middle. General study findings and limits: The repertoire was suggested to be naive-dominated, clonality median about 0.01.

Only in-frame clones appear in the TCRdb table, and some are missing; sequencing was by immunoSEQ multiplex PCR. The table lists 13,000 to 15,000 clones, approximately 84% of them singletons. The J gene is TRBJ2-7, the V gene TRBV18; D uncertain. Specimen: blood. This clonotype was sampled from a boy between 10 and 17 years old with cystic fibrosis. Here the CDR3 DNA reads TGTGCCAGCTCACCACCTGATTTTGGAGCGCCTCGCTACGAGCAGTACTTC. Protein: CASSPPDFGAPRYEQYF.